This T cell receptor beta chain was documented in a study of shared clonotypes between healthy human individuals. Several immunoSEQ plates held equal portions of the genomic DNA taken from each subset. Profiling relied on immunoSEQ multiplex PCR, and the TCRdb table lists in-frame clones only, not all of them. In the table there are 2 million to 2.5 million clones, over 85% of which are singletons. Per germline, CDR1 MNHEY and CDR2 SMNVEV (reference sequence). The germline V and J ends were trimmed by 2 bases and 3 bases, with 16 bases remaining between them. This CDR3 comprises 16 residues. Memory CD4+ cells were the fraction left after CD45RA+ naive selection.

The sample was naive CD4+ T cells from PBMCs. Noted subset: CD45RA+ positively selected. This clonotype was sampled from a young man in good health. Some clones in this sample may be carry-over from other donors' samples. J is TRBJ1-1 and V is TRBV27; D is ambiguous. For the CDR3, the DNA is TGTGCCAGCAGTTTAACCCCCCGGGCACTTTACACTGAAGCTTTCTTT. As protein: CASSLTPRALYTEAFF.